This T cell receptor (beta chain) appears in the sequencing data of a study of cytomegalovirus exposure and HLA in healthy donors. General observations from the study: In vitro assays verified that a few CMV-associated chains recognized CMV antigens specifically.

Nobody recorded the CMV serostatus of this donor. The PCR employed 60 Vbeta primers together with 13 Jbeta primers. Using immunoSEQ multiplex PCR, the repertoire was profiled, and TCRdb retains in-frame clones only, with some absent. The profile shows 200,000 to 250,000 clones, 85% to 90% of them singletons. This clone has a handful of counts. Its target is unknown. One end of the junction varies from germline; a read error may be responsible. This clonotype was obtained from a human donor in good health. The sequenced sample consisted of PBMCs.

The CDR3 DNA follows: TGCGCCAGCAGACAAGACCAGTGGGGACTAGCGCGGGACGAGCAGTACTTC. It codes for CASRQDQWGLARDEQYF. This chain links TRBV4-1 with TRBJ2-7, with 10 bases identical to TRBD2. This CDR3 comprises 17 residues. Germline V CDR1 and CDR2: MGHRA, YSYEKL.